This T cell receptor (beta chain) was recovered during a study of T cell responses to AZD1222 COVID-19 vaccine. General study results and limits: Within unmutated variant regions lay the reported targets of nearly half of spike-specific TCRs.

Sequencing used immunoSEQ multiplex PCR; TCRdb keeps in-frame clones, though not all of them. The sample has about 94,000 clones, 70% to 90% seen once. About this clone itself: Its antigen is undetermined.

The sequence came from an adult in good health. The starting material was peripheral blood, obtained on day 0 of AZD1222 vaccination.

This CDR3 is CASSLEGGGNYGYTF. CDR3 in DNA: TGTGCCAGCAGCTTAGAGGGAGGGGGAAACTATGGCTACACCTTC. This rearrangement joins TRBV7-9 to TRBJ1-2; TRBD1 might be the D (6 bases). CDR3 size: 15 residues. Germline assignment: CDR1 SEHNR and CDR2 FQNEAQ (reference sequence). The germline V and J ends were trimmed by 1 base and 2 bases, with 11 bases remaining between them.